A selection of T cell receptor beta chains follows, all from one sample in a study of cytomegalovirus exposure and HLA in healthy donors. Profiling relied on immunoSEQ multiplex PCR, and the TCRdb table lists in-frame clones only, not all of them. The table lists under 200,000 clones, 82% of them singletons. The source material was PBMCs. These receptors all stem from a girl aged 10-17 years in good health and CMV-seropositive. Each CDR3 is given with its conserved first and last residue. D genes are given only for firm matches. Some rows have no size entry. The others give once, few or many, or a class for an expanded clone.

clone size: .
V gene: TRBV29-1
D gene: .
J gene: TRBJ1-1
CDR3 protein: CKGDSGTEAFF
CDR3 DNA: TGCAAGGGGGATAGTGGCACTGAAGCTTTCTTT

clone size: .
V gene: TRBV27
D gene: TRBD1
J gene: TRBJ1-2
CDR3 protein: CASSLRTGGAYGYTF
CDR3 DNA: TGTGCCAGCAGTTTAAGGACAGGGGGCGCCTATGGCTACACCTTC

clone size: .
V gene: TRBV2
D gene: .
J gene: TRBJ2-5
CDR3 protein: CASRGRTNVGAQYF
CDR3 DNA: TGTGCCAGCAGAGGGAGGACTAACGTGGGGGCCCAGTACTTC

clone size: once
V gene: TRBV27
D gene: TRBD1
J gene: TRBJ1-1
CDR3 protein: CASSHRGSTEAFF
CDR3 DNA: TGTGCCAGCAGTCACAGGGGCAGCACTGAAGCTTTCTTT

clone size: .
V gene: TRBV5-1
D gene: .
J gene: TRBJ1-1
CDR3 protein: CASSERGGNTEAFF
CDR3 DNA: TGCGCCAGCAGCGAAAGGGGAGGGAACACTGAAGCTTTCTTT

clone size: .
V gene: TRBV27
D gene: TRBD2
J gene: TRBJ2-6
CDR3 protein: CASSFMGSGRGLTF
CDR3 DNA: TGTGCCAGCAGTTTCATGGGGAGCGGGAGGGGGCTGACTTTC

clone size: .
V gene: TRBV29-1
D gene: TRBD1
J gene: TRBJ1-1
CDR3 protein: CSVDGTGVEAFF
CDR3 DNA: TGCAGCGTTGACGGGACAGGGGTTGAAGCTTTCTTT

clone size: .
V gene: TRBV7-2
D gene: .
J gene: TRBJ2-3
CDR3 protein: CASSLGWGPRGTDTQYF
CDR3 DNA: TGTGCCAGCAGCTTAGGGTGGGGCCCCCGTGGCACAGATACGCAGTATTTT

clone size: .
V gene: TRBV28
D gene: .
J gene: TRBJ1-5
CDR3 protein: CASSLSPGKGNQPQHF
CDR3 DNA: TGTGCCAGCAGTTTATCCCCGGGAAAGGGCAATCAGCCCCAGCATTTT

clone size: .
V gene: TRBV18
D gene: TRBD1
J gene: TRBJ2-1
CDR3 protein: CASSRRTGGEDEQFF
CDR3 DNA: TGTGCCAGCTCACGCCGGACAGGGGGCGAGGATGAGCAGTTCTTC

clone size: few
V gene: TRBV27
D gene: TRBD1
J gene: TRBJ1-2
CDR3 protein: CASSAGQSRF
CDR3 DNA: TGTGCCAGCAGTGCGGGACAGTCCCGTTTC

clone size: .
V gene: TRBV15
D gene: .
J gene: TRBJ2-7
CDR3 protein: CATSRGLQGSYEQYF
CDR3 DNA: TGTGCCACCAGCAGAGGCCTACAGGGTTCCTACGAGCAGTACTTC

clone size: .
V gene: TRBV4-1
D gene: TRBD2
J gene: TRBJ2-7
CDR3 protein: CASSPGVLAGTYEQYF
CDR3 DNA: TGCGCCAGCAGCCCGGGGGTACTAGCGGGAACGTACGAGCAGTACTTC

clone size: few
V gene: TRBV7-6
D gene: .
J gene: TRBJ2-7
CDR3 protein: CASSAGPNYEQYF
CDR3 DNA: TGTGCCAGCAGCGCTGGGCCTAACTACGAGCAGTACTTC

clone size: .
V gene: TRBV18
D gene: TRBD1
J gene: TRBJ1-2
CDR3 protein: CASSSLPGQKNYGYTF
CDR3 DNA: TGTGCCAGCTCATCACTTCCGGGACAGAAGAACTATGGCTACACCTTC

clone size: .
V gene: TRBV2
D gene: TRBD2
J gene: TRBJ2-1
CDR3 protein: CASSEHGTGRGGLNEQFF
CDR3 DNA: TGTGCCAGCAGTGAACACGGGACCGGGCGGGGGGGGCTTAATGAGCAGTTCTTC

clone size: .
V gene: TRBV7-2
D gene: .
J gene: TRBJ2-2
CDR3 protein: CASSLAGLSGELFF
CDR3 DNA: TGTGCCAGCAGCTTAGCTGGGCTCAGCGGGGAGCTGTTTTTT

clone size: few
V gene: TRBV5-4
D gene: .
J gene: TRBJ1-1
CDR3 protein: CASSMREATEAFF
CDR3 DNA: TGTGCCAGCAGCATGAGGGAGGCCACTGAAGCTTTCTTT

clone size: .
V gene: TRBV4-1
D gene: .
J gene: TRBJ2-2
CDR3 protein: CASSQPPGTSNTGELFF
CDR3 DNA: TGCGCCAGCAGCCAGCCACCCGGGACATCGAACACCGGGGAGCTGTTTTTT

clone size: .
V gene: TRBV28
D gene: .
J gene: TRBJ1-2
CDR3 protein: CASSFFRVDGYTF
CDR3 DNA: TGTGCCAGCTCCTTTTTCAGGGTGGATGGCTACACCTTC

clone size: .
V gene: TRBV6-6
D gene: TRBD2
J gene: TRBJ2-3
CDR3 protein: CASSSQAGVADTQYF
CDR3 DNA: TGTGCCAGCAGTTCCCAAGCGGGAGTGGCAGATACGCAGTATTTT

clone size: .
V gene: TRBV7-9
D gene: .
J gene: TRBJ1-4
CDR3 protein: CASSPDDGEDYEKLFF
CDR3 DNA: TGTGCCAGCAGCCCGGATGACGGAGAGGACTATGAAAAACTGTTTTTT

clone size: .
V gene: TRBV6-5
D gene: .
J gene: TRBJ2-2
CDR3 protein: CASSRGTSNTGELFF
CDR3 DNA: TGTGCCAGCAGCCGCGGGACGAGTAACACCGGGGAGCTGTTTTTT

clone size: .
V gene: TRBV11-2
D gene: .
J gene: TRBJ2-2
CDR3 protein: CASSLVQSNTGELFF
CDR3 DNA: TGTGCCAGCAGCTTAGTCCAGTCGAACACCGGGGAGCTGTTTTTT

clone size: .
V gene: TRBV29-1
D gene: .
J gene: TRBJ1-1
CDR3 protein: CSGHGGNTEAFF
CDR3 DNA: TGCAGCGGACACGGGGGGAACACTGAAGCTTTCTTT

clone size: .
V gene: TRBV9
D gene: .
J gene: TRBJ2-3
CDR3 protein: CASSMTSSSDTQYF
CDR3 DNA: TGTGCCAGCAGCATGACTAGTTCATCGGATACGCAGTATTTT

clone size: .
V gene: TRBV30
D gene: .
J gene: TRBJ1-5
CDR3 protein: CAWSVRGNQPQHF
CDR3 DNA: TGTGCCTGGAGTGTAAGGGGGAATCAGCCCCAGCATTTT

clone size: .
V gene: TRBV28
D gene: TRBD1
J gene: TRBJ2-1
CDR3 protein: CASSFRDRAYNEQFF
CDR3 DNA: TGTGCCAGCAGTTTCCGGGACAGAGCCTACAATGAGCAGTTCTTC

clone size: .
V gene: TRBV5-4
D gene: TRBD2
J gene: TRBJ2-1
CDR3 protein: CASSAGDNEQFF
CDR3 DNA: TGTGCCAGCAGCGCGGGAGACAATGAGCAGTTCTTC

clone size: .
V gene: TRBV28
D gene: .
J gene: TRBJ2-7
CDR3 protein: CASSNYEQYF
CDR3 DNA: TGTGCCAGCAGCAACTACGAGCAGTACTTC

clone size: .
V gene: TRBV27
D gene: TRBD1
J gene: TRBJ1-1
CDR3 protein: CASSLTPGQGFVTEAFF
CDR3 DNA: TGTGCCAGCAGTTTAACCCCGGGACAGGGGTTTGTAACTGAAGCTTTCTTT

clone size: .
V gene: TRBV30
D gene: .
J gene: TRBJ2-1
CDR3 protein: CAWSVLQGNEQFF
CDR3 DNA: TGTGCCTGGAGTGTTCTTCAGGGCAATGAGCAGTTCTTC